By its share, the clone carrying this TCR beta chain is medium-sized. Its antigen is not known. One entry per CDR3 protein, called by TCRdb with MiXCR from the 5' RACE reads. Of about 15,000 distinct CDR3 sequences in the sample, 15% to 20% were seen once. Time point defined: blood at routine non-recurrence follow-up after resection. These data originate in a study of spatial heterogeneity in lung cancer. Study observations and caveats: Whereas they appeared in blood less at follow-up, ubiquitous expanded tumor TCRs appeared there more at resection.

Germline-derived CDR1 and CDR2 are SGHTA and FQGNSA. The germline V and J ends were trimmed by 4 bases and 5 bases, with 14 bases remaining between them. The CDR3 sequence is 15 residues long. This TCR came from a male donor with early-stage non-small cell lung cancer. The source material was PBMCs, sampled at follow-up. J is TRBJ1-4 and V is TRBV7-2, with a weak D call TRBD1 (6 bases). Here the CDR3 reads CASSSQGGGNEKLFF. CDR3 nucleotides: TGTGCCAGCAGCTCCCAGGGAGGGGGGAATGAAAAACTGTTTTTT.